This TCR beta chain was documented in a study of identical twins. This clonotype was found a few times. TCRdb independently ran MiXCR on the 5' RACE reads; one entry per CDR3 protein. The sample yields about 720,000 distinct CDR3 sequences, around a sixth seen once. These sequences were also reported in another study, on T cells expressing NK-cell markers. That source reports: CD3+CD56+NKG2C+, CD3+CD56+NKG2C- and CD3+CD56-NKG2C+ T cells, once sorted, supplied the TCR beta repertoires. A range of about 1.0-7.0% of CD8+ T cells consisted of dominant NKG2C+ clonotypes in more than five donors.

The sample consisted of PBMCs. This clonotype was obtained from a woman under 30 in good health.

The CDR3 nucleotides are TGTGCCAGCAGCTCTGTCTTCAACACTGAAGCTTTCTTT. Protein product: CASSSVFNTEAFF. The chain is built from TRBV7-2 and TRBJ1-1, with D hard to call. V was pared by 4 bases and J by 2 bases, with 8 bases between. CDR1 SGHTA and CDR2 FQGNSA come from the germline V gene. This CDR3 has 13 amino acids. The full variable domain, with the rest looked up from reference TRBV7-2 and TRBJ1-1, is GAGVSQSPSNKVTEKGKDVELRCDPISGHTALYWYRQSLGQGLEFLIYFQGNSAPDKSGLPSDRFSAERTGGSVSTLTIQRTQQEDSAVYLCASSSVFNTEAFFGQGTRLTVV.